Reported below is one T cell receptor (beta chain). Its antigen is not known. cDNA came from around 0.54 to 1 ug RNA primed by random hexamers. With immunoSEQ multiplex PCR, TCR beta CDR3 was amplified across 54 Vbeta and 13 Jbeta. From the immunoSEQ multiplex PCR reads, TCRdb called clonotypes with MiXCR, one entry per CDR3 protein. The table shows some 260,000 distinct CDR3 sequences, with around 83% occurring only once. This sample is drawn from a study of CD8 T cells in Susac syndrome. Study-level points and caveats: As acknowledged by the study, its TCR sequencing and HLA analysis included a relatively small number of individuals.

The CDR3 covers 16 residues. Germline values: CDR1 SGHTA, CDR2 FQGTGA. With V trimmed by 2 bases and J by 8 bases, 6 bases remained unmatched. TCR beta sequencing was performed on blood CD8+ and CD4+ T cells. The multiple sclerosis control cohort comprised treatment-naive individuals presenting with stable or active relapsing-remitting disease. Input material: CD8+ T cells from PBMCs. This receptor was taken from a human donor with multiple sclerosis. The chain employs TRBV7-3 and TRBJ2-1; 13 bases are a match to TRBD2. The CDR3, as DNA: TGTGCCAGCAGCTTAGGCGGGACTAGCGGGATTTATGAGCAGTTCTTC. Translation: CASSLGGTSGIYEQFF.